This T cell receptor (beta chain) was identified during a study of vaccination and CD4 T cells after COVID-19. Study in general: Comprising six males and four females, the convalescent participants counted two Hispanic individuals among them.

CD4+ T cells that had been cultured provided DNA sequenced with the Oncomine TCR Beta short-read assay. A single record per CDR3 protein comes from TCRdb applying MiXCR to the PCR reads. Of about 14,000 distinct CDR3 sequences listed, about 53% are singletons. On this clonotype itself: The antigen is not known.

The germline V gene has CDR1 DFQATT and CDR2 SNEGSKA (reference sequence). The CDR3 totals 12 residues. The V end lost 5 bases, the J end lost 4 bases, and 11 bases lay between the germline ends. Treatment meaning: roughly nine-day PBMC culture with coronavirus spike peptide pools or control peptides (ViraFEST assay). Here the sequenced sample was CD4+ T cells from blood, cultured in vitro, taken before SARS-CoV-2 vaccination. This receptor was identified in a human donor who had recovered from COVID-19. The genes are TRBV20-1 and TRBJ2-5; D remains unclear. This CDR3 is CSAHSPAETQYF. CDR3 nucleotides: TGCAGTGCTCATAGTCCCGCAGAGACCCAGTACTTC.